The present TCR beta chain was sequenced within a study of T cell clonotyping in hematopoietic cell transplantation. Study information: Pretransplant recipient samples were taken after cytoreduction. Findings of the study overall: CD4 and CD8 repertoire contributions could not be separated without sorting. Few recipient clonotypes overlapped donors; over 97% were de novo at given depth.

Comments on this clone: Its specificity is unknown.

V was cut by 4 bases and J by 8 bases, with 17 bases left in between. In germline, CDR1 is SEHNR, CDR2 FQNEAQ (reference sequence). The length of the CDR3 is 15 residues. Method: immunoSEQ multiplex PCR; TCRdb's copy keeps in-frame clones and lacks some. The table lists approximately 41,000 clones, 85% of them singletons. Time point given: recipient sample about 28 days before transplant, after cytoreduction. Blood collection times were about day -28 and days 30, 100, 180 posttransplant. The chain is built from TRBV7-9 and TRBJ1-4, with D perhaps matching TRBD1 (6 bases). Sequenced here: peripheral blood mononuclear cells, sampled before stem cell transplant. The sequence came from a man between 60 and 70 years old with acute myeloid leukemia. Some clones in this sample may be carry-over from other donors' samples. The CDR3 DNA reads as TGTGCCAGCAGCTCGGGGGGGCAGATAACCGAAAAACTGTTTTTT. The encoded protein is CASSSGGQITEKLFF.